This T cell receptor (beta chain) was profiled in a study of regulatory T cells in long-lasting Graves disease. Time point of the sample: persistent/refractory GD, antithyroid drugs over 5 years with positive TRAb. Isolated PBMC RNA provided the starting material for the TCR library. Many counts were recorded for this clonotype. Its antigen is unidentified. Building the TCR beta libraries relied on iRepertoire HTBI primers, and CDR3 regions underwent Arm-PCR. MiXCR, run by TCRdb on the multiplex PCR reads, gives a single entry per CDR3 protein. The sample lists some 450,000 distinct CDR3 sequences; 23% were seen once. Germline loops: CDR1 MDHEN, CDR2 SYDVKM. The length of the CDR3 is 16 residues. V shed 4 bases and J shed 0 bases, with 10 bases lying between them. Regarding the study as a whole: Preferential use of TRBV28, TRBJ1-2 and TRBJ2-5 was seen in persistent disease.

This sample comprised peripheral blood mononuclear cells (PBMCs), obtained when the disease was refractory, from a patient treated with antithyroid drugs. The chain uses TRBV28 and TRBJ2-6; D remains ambiguous. The sequence came from a female donor with Graves disease. CDR3 in amino acids: CASSSYRVSGANVLTF. The CDR3, as DNA: TGTGCCAGCAGTTCCTATAGGGTCTCTGGGGCCAACGTCCTGACTTTC.